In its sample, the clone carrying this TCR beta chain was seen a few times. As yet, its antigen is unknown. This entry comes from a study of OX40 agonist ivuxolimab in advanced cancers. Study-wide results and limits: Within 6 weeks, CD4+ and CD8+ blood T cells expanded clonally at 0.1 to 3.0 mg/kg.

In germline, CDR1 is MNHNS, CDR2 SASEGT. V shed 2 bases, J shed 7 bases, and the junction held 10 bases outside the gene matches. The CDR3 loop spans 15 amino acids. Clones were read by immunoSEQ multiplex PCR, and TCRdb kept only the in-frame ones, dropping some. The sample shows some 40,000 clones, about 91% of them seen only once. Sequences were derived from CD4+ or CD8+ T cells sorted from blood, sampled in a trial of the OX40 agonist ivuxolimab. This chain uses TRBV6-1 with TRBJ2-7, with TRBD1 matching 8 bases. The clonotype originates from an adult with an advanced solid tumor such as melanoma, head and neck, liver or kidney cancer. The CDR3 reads CASSERRQGAREQYF. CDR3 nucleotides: TGTGCCAGCAGTGAAAGGCGCCAGGGGGCTAGGGAGCAGTACTTC.